One and the same sample provided the 30 T cell receptor beta chains below, sequenced in a study of blood T cell repertoires in COVID-19. The method was immunoSEQ multiplex PCR; TCRdb's version includes in-frame clones alone and lacks a portion of them. This sample yields roughly 340,000 clones, of which around nine tenths are seen a single time; around 6.6% belongs to the top ten. The sequencing sample was made of peripheral blood. These receptors all come from an older woman with COVID-19, enrolled during active disease.

This clone has only one observation. The genes are TRBV12-3 or TRBV12-4 and TRBJ1-1; D not certain. This CDR3 has 12 amino acids. Trimming shortened V by 7 bases and J by 1 base, and 7 bases separated the two germline ends. The CDR3, as DNA: TGTGCCAGCAATTCACAGAACACTGAAGCTTTCTTT. Protein sequence: CASNSQNTEAFF.

The chain has TRBV25-1 and TRBJ2-7, with D perhaps matching TRBD1 (7 bases). The CDR3 extends over 14 amino acids. Trimming took 2 bases from V and 3 from J, leaving 11 bases between them. In germline, CDR1 is MGHDK, CDR2 SYGVNS. The CDR3 reads CASSEGGGHYEQYF. As DNA, the CDR3 is TGTGCCAGCAGTGAAGGAGGGGGCCACTACGAGCAGTACTTC.

The chain has TRBV5-1 and TRBJ1-1; a weak D match, TRBD1 (5 bases). V dropped 0 bases and J dropped 5 bases, with 8 bases sitting between them. Germline CDR1 is SGHRS and CDR2 is YFSETQ. The CDR3 is 13 amino acids. The CDR3 reads CASSLVAGTEAFF. CDR3 nucleotide sequence: TGCGCCAGCAGCTTGGTAGCAGGGACTGAAGCTTTCTTT.

The chain combines TRBV5-1 with TRBJ2-2; 7 bases are a match to TRBD1. The CDR3 length is 15 residues. With V trimmed by 5 bases and J by 2 bases, 6 bases remained unmatched. The germline CDR1 and CDR2 sequences are SGHRS and YFSETQ. The CDR3 is CASSTRTGNTGELFF. The CDR3 nucleotides are TGCGCCAGCAGTACCCGGACAGGCAACACCGGGGAGCTGTTTTTT.

This chain joins TRBV11-2 and TRBJ2-7, with D possibly being TRBD2 (5 bases). Trimming cost V 3 bases and J 4 bases, with 7 bases left between them. The length of the CDR3 is 12 residues. Germline CDR1 and CDR2: SGHAT and FQNNGV. The DNA of the CDR3 is TGTGCCAGCAGCTTCTCGGGATACGAGCAGTACTTC. Its translation is CASSFSGYEQYF.

The chain joins TRBV27 to TRBJ2-6; no clear D. The V gene lost 0 bases and the J gene lost 2 bases, with 8 bases spanning the gap. In germline, CDR1 is MNHEY, CDR2 SMNVEV (reference sequence). The CDR3 covers 16 residues. CDR3 nucleotide sequence: TGTGCCAGCAGTTTATCGTGGCTGGCTGGGGCCAACGTCCTGACTTTC. It translates to CASSLSWLAGANVLTF.

This chain joins TRBV27 and TRBJ1-1, with 9 bases that match TRBD1. The germline CDR1 and CDR2 sequences are MNHEY and SMNVEV (reference sequence). Trimming took 5 bases from V and 3 from J; bases not matched to a gene: 4. The CDR3 consists of 14 residues. The chain's CDR3 is CASSGRQGDTEAFF. DNA for the CDR3: TGTGCCAGCAGTGGAAGACAGGGGGACACTGAAGCTTTCTTT.

This clone came up a few times. CDR3 loop: CASSVTGAGDGYTF. The CDR3 DNA follows: TGTGCCAGCAGCGTGACAGGGGCGGGAGATGGCTACACCTTC. V gene TRBV9 combines with J gene TRBJ1-2, with 8 bases matching TRBD1. The CDR3 totals 14 residues. V dropped 2 bases and J dropped 6; count of bases not matched to a gene: 6. The germline CDR1 and CDR2 sequences are SGDLS and YYNGEE.

The J gene is TRBJ2-5, the V gene TRBV7-9, with 10 nucleotides matching TRBD2. This CDR3 region has 16 residues. Germline V CDR1 and CDR2: SEHNR, FQNEAQ (reference sequence). V lost 7 bases to trimming and J lost 4 bases; unmatched junction nucleotides: 12. The CDR3 reads CASNIGSGGAPETQYF. The CDR3 DNA reads TGTGCCAGCAACATAGGCAGCGGGGGGGCCCCAGAGACCCAGTACTTC.

This chain links TRBV6-5 with TRBJ1-3, with D possibly matching TRBD1 (5 bases). The CDR3 sequence is 15 residues long. The germline gives CDR1 MNHEY, CDR2 SVGAGI. V lost 7 bases, J lost 0 bases, and 13 bases lay in between. The chain's CDR3 is CASILGRGSGNTIYF. The CDR3 coding sequence is TGTGCCAGCATCCTCGGAAGGGGCTCTGGAAACACCATATATTTT.

V and J are TRBV2 and TRBJ2-1, with D maybe TRBD2 (6 bases). Looked up from germline, CDR1 is SNHLY and CDR2 is FYNNEI. CDR3 length equals 12 residues. The CDR3 here is CVRELSYNEQFF. CDR3 DNA: TGTGTCCGGGAGCTCTCCTACAATGAGCAGTTCTTC.

As DNA, the CDR3 is TGTGCCAGCAGCTTCGTGCGGGGGGGCACCGGGGAGCTGTTTTTT. Translated: CASSFVRGGTGELFF. The chain is built from TRBV5-4 and TRBJ2-2; 9 bases agree with TRBD2. The CDR3 has 15 amino acids. The trim removed 2 bases at V and 4 bases at J, leaving 3 bases unmatched. The germline V gene encodes CDR1 SGHNT and CDR2 YYREEE (reference sequence).

CDR3 bases: TGTGCCAGCAGTGAAGCGGGCCGTAACTATGGCTACACCTTC. Protein: CASSEAGRNYGYTF. The chain is built from TRBV6-1 and TRBJ1-2, with no clear D. In germline, CDR1 is MNHNS, CDR2 SASEGT. CDR3 length: 14 residues. With 0 bases removed from V and 1 base from J, the gap between germline ends came to 6 bases.

The chain is built from TRBV7-2 and TRBJ2-5, with a tentative D call TRBD2 (5 bases). The CDR3 is 13 residues long. Trimming took off 5 bases at V and 2 bases at J, with 9 bases between the two ends. Per germline, CDR1 SGHTA and CDR2 FQGNSA. DNA of the CDR3: TGTGCCAGCAGCCCACGAGGGCAAGAGACCCAGTACTTC. Residues: CASSPRGQETQYF.

This clone was observed once. The same CDR3 arises from other DNA sequences in this sample as well. The genes are TRBV30 and TRBJ1-2; no clear D. CDR1 and CDR2 from the germline V gene are GTSNPN and SVGIG (reference sequence). The V end lost 0 bases, the J end lost 5 bases, and 4 bases lay between the germline ends. The CDR3 sequence is 11 residues long. CDR3 sequence reads: CAWSVLYGYTF. CDR3 DNA: TGTGCCTGGAGTGTTTTATATGGCTACACCTTC.

The rearrangement links TRBV5-6 to TRBJ1-1, with 7 bases matching TRBD1. The CDR3 is 13 residues long. From germline, CDR1 is SGHDT and CDR2 YYEEEE. The junction had 1 base not matched to a gene; V was cut back by 2 bases and J by 3 bases. CDR3 in amino acids: CASSFTGDTEAFF. The CDR3 coding sequence is TGTGCCAGCAGCTTTACAGGGGACACTGAAGCTTTCTTT.

The chain has TRBV6-5 and TRBJ1-4; 7 bases agree with TRBD1. The CDR3 has 14 amino acids. The V gene end was trimmed by 6 bases and the J gene end by 5 bases; junction bases not matched to a gene: 6. Germline CDR1 reads MNHEY; CDR2 reads SVGAGI. CDR3 DNA: TGTGCCAGCAGCCCGGGACAGTGGAATGAAAAACTGTTTTTT. As protein: CASSPGQWNEKLFF.

The rearrangement links TRBV5-4 to TRBJ2-7; 9 bases match TRBD2. Germline CDR1 is SGHNT and CDR2 is YYREEE (reference sequence). The CDR3 is 14 amino acids. Trimming cost V 4 bases and J 6 bases; bases outside gene matches: 8. CDR3 sequence: CASSLGLATLEQYF. The CDR3 DNA reads as TGTGCCAGCAGCCTGGGACTAGCAACGCTCGAGCAGTACTTC.

As concerns this clone: In the same sample, other DNA sequences code for this CDR3. The chain combines TRBV12-3 or TRBV12-4 with TRBJ1-2; 8 bases match TRBD1. V trimming: 3 bases; J trimming: 5 bases; junction bases outside the gene matches: 2. The CDR3 has 13 amino acids. The CDR3 coding sequence is TGTGCCAGCAGTTTTAGGACAGGGTATGGCTACACCTTC. It yields the protein CASSFRTGYGYTF.

The chain links TRBV6-6 to TRBJ1-5, with D unresolved. With 6 bases removed from V and 3 bases from J, the gap between germline ends came to 6 bases. This CDR3 region has 12 residues. Germline CDR1 is MNHNY and CDR2 is SVGAGI (reference sequence). CDR3 residues: CASRAPNQPQHF. For the CDR3, the DNA is TGTGCCAGCAGGGCCCCCAATCAGCCCCAGCATTTT.

The chain joins TRBV9 to TRBJ2-5; TRBD2 matches 12 bases. The CDR3 is 16 amino acids. The V gene end was trimmed by 3 bases and the J gene end by 4 bases; junction bases not matched to a gene: 7. The germline V gene encodes CDR1 SGDLS and CDR2 YYNGEE. CDR3 nucleotide sequence: TGTGCCAGCAGCGCCCCCGGACTAGCGGGGAGAGAGACCCAGTACTTC. This gives the protein CASSAPGLAGRETQYF. The full variable domain, completed using reference TRBV9 and TRBJ2-5, is DSGVTQTPKHLITATGQRVTLRCSPRSGDLSVYWYQQSLDQGLQFLIQYYNGEERAKGNILERFSAQQFPDLHSELNLSSLELGDSALYFCASSAPGLAGRETQYFGPGTRLLVL.

The CDR3 DNA reads as TGTGCCTGGAGTGTAGGCTGGGAGAATTCACCCCTCCACTTT. Its protein product is CAWSVGWENSPLHF. This chain uses TRBV30 with TRBJ1-6; D unresolved. Deletions cut 0 bases from V and 7 bases from J, with 10 bases between. CDR3 size: 14 residues. From germline, CDR1 is GTSNPN and CDR2 SVGIG (reference sequence). Complete variable domain (other parts from reference TRBV30 and TRBJ1-6): SQTIHQWPATLVQPVGSPLSLECTVEGTSNPNLYWYRQAAGRGLQLLFYSVGIGQISSEVPQNLSASRPQDRQFILSSKKLLLSDSGFYLCAWSVGWENSPLHFGNGTRLTVT.

This chain joins TRBV18 and TRBJ2-3; TRBD2 matches 9 bases. This CDR3 region has 16 residues. Germline V gene sequence: CDR1 KGHSH, CDR2 LQKENI. V trimming: 3 bases; J trimming: 2 bases; junction bases outside the gene matches: 6. DNA for the CDR3: TGTGCCAGCTCACCCGCGCTAGCGGGGATCACAGATACGCAGTATTTT. Translation: CASSPALAGITDTQYF.

This chain connects TRBV5-6 to TRBJ2-7, with 9 bases aligning to TRBD1. This CDR3 is 15 amino acids long. The V gene end was trimmed by 2 bases and the J gene end by 5 bases; junction bases not matched to a gene: 8. CDR1 is SGHDT and CDR2 is YYEEEE in the germline V gene. The CDR3 region is CASSFGGTGINEQYF. CDR3 nucleotide sequence: TGTGCCAGCAGCTTCGGAGGGACAGGGATCAACGAGCAGTACTTC. Full variable domain (rest looked up from reference TRBV5-6 and TRBJ2-7): DAGVTQSPTHLIKTRGQQVTLRCSPKSGHDTVSWYQQALGQGPQFIFQYYEEEERQRGNFPDRFSGHQFPNYSSELNVNALLLGDSALYLCASSFGGTGINEQYFGPGTRLTVT.

This sequence joins TRBV10-1 and TRBJ1-1; D call uncertain. CDR1 WNHNN and CDR2 SYGVQD come from the germline V gene (reference sequence). Trimming took off 0 bases at V and 2 bases at J, with 7 bases between the two ends. The length of the CDR3 is 14 residues. CDR3 sequence reads: CASSESVRNTEAFF. The CDR3 nucleotides read TGCGCCAGCAGTGAGTCGGTCAGAAACACTGAAGCTTTCTTT.

The rearrangement links TRBV30 to TRBJ1-2; 7 bases map to TRBD1. The V gene end was trimmed by 2 bases and the J gene end by 4 bases; junction bases not matched to a gene: 10. CDR1 is GTSNPN and CDR2 is SVGIG in the germline V gene (reference sequence). The CDR3 sequence is 15 residues long. Here the CDR3 DNA reads TGTGCCTGGAGTACAGGGGACGGACTCCCCTATGGCTACACCTTC. Translating gives CAWSTGDGLPYGYTF.

The gene calls are TRBV9 and TRBJ1-4, with 9 positions matching TRBD1. The CDR3 spans 16 residues. Looked up from germline, CDR1 is SGDLS and CDR2 is YYNGEE. The trim removed 0 bases at V and 4 bases at J, leaving 4 bases unmatched. The CDR3 coding sequence is TGTGCCAGCAGCGTAGGAGGGACAGGGCATAATGAAAAACTGTTTTTT. Its translation: CASSVGGTGHNEKLFF.

The chain carries TRBV5-4 and TRBJ1-3, with a possible D match to TRBD1 (5 bases). Germline loops: CDR1 SGHNT, CDR2 YYREEE (reference sequence). CDR3 size: 14 residues. V lost 1 base to trimming and J lost 3 bases, with 8 bases between them. CDR3 DNA sequence: TGTGCCAGCAGCTTGCAGGGCGGTGGAAACACCATATATTTT. It yields the protein CASSLQGGGNTIYF. Using reference TRBV5-4 and TRBJ1-3 for the parts outside the CDR3, the full variable domain is ETGVTQSPTHLIKTRGQQVTLRCSSQSGHNTVSWYQQALGQGPQFIFQYYREEENGRGNFPPRFSGLQFPNYSSELNVNALELDDSALYLCASSLQGGGNTIYFGEGSWLTVV.

The V call is TRBV5-1, the J call TRBJ1-2; 7 bases map to TRBD1. The germline gives CDR1 SGHRS, CDR2 YFSETQ. J lost 4 bases, V lost 4 bases, and 10 bases had no gene match. The CDR3 has 15 amino acids. The CDR3 spells CASSPTGAGGYGYTF. Here the CDR3 DNA reads TGCGCCAGCAGCCCCACAGGGGCGGGGGGCTATGGCTACACCTTC.

J is TRBJ1-3 and V is TRBV12-3 or TRBV12-4; D is unresolved. The ends were cut back, 4 bases at V and 3 bases at J, with 4 bases in the middle. The length of the CDR3 is 12 residues. CDR3 sequence reads: CASSYSGNTIYF. In DNA form, the CDR3 reads TGTGCCAGCAGTTACAGTGGAAACACCATATATTTT.